The T cell receptor beta chain described here comes from a study of blood T cell repertoires in COVID-19 (dated by TCRdb to between 2020 and 2021). With respect to the entire study: Samples from collaborators originated in the United States, Italy and Spain and spanned both the acute and convalescent phases of COVID-19. A de-identified subject ID, COVID-19 status, age in years and sex were almost always included in the sample metadata. The repertoires were released in a freely available public database meant as a resource for research on the immune response to SARS-CoV-2. Where HLA class I and class II types were available, the types were taken from metadata supplied by the sample provider, not from assay-based typing. Subjects who had been exposed to COVID-19, were actively infected with it, or had recovered from it provided the deeply sampled blood TCRbeta repertoires that made up the dataset. The material from the prospective study consisted of cDNA or gDNA derived from T cells, B-cell-depleted T cells, or PBMCs. The samples were drawn from two sources: the first 160 participants of the ongoing ImmuneRACE study, and 1,200 or so subjects contributed by 6 global collaborators.

Comment on this clone: Its antigen is not yet known. No quality values exist for individual bases; no much larger clone is one base distant.

Results the study describes overall, beyond this receptor: The amount of clinical and demographic metadata varied by source and participant and was provided uncurated.

TCRbeta CDR3 regions were amplified from genomic DNA using the immunoSEQ Assay, a bias-controlled multiplex PCR. Regarding the original processing steps: Nucleated cell counts per sample were estimated from amplification of reference gene primers within the assay. To quantify the absolute abundance of each unique TCRbeta CDR3 rearrangement, sequence reads were collapsed and filtered. Productive Simpson clonality was computed per sample as the square root of Simpson's diversity index over productive rearrangements. Imported from immuneACCESS, the table was reduced by TCRdb to in-frame sequences with V and J called. These copies leave out some clones; in studies compared against another copy, an unresolved V gene accounts for under half, and the cause of the remainder is not known. That table gives V, J and clone size, and the DNA gave D and trimming. A total of some 320,000 clones appear in this sample, about nine tenths of them only once. The ten largest clones take up roughly 2.8% of the sample.

The germline V gene sets CDR1 to SGHRS and CDR2 to YFSETQ. Trimming leaves V shorter by 3 bases and J shorter by 5 bases, with the junction holding 4 bases beyond the gene matches. The CDR3 goes from the cysteine to the phenylalanine over 14 residues. The CDR3 DNA has 42 bases and is translated from base 1. Enrolling through a virtual design, the prospective study's participants ranged in age from roughly 18 to 90 years and lived across 20 to 30 United States geographic areas. Cohort assignment in the prospective study relied on participant-reported clinical history from a screening survey and a study questionnaire. Exposed participants were defined as having been in contact with someone with a PCR-confirmed or clinician-diagnosed COVID-19 case within 2 weeks of study entry. Mobile phlebotomists in the prospective study collected whole blood, serum and a nasopharyngeal or oropharyngeal swab from every participant. Over a roughly 2-month period, participants in the prospective study had the option of providing additional blood draws and questionnaires. Before DNA extraction, prospective study blood samples were shipped either frozen or at room temperature.

In this chain, TRBV5-1 is recombined with TRBJ1-4; 7 central nucleotides agree with TRBD1. The sample was PBMCs or T cells enriched from blood (not recorded which). This receptor was obtained from a woman in her forties or fifties who had been exposed to COVID-19. CDR3 region: CASSSDRANEKLFF. The nucleotides are TGCGCCAGCAGCTCCGACAGGGCGAATGAAAAACTGTTTTTT.